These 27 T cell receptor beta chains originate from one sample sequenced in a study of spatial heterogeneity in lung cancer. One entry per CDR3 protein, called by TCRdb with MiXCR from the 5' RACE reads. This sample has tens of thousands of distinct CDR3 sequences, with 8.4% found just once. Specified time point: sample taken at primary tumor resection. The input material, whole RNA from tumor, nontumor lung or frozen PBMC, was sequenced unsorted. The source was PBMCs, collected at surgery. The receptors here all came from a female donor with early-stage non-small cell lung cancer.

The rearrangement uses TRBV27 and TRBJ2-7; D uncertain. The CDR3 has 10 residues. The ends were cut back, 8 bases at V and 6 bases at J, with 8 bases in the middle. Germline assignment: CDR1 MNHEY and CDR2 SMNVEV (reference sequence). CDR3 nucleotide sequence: TGTGCCAGCGGTGCCCTCGAGCAGTACTTC. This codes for CASGALEQYF.

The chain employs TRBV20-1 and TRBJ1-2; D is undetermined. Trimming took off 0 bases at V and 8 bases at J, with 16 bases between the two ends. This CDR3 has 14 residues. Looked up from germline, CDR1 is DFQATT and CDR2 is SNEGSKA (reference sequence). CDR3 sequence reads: CSARDADTFWGYTF. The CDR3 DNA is TGCAGTGCTAGAGATGCCGATACGTTCTGGGGCTACACCTTC.

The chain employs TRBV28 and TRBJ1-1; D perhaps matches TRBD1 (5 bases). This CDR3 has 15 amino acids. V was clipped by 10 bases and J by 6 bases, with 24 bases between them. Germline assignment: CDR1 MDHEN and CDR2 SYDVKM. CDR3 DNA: TGTGCCACCCAGCGAACCCTGGGGGGGAAGGCTGAAGCTTTCTTT. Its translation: CATQRTLGGKAEAFF.

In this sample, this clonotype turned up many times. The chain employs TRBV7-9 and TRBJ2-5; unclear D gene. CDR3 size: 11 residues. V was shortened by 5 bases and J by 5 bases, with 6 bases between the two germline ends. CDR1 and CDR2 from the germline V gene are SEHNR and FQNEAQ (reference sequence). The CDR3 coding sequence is TGTGCCAGCAGCCCTTCGGAGACCCAGTACTTC. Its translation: CASSPSETQYF.

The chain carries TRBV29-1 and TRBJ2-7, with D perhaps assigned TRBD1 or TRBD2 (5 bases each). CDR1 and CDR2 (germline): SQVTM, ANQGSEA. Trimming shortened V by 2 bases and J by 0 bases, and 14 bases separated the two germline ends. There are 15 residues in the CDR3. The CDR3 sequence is CSVEFRDRSSYEQYF. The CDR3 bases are TGCAGCGTTGAATTCCGGGACCGGAGCTCCTACGAGCAGTACTTC.

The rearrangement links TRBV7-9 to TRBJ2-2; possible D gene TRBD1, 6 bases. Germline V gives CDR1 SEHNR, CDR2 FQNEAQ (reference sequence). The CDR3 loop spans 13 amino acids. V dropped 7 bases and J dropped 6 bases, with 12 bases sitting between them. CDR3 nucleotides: TGTGCCAGCATCATACAGGGCCCCGGGGAGCTGTTTTTT. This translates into CASIIQGPGELFF.

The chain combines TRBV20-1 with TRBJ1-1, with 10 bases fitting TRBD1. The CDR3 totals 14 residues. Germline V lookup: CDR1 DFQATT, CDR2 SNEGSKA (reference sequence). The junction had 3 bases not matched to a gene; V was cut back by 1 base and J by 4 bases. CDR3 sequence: CSARVGTGATEAFF. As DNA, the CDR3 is TGCAGTGCTAGAGTCGGGACAGGGGCCACTGAAGCTTTCTTT.

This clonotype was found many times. The CDR3 spells CASSSGQGTQLIEKLFF. CDR3 bases: TGTGCCAGCAGTTCGGGACAAGGAACGCAACTAATTGAAAAACTGTTTTTT. The chain combines TRBV28 with TRBJ1-4, with D maybe TRBD1 (6 bases). V gave up 4 bases and J gave up 7 bases, with 22 bases separating them. Germline lookup yields CDR1 MDHEN and CDR2 SYDVKM. CDR3 length: 17 residues.

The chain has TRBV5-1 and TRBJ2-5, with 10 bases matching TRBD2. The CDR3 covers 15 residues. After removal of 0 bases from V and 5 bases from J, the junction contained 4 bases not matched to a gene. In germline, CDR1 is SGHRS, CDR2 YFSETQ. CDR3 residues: CASSLGTSGAETQYF. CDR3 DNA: TGCGCCAGCAGCTTGGGAACTAGCGGGGCCGAGACCCAGTACTTC.

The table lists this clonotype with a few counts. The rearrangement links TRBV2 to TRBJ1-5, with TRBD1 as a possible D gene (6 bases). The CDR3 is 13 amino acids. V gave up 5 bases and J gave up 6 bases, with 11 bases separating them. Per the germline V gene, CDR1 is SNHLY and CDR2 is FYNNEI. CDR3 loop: CASSSGAPQPQHF. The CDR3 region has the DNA TGTGCCAGCAGTTCAGGGGCACCTCAGCCCCAGCATTTT.

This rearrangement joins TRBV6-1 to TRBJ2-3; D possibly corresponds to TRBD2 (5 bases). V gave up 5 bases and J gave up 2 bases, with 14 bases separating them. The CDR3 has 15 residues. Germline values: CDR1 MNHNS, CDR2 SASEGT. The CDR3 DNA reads TGTGCCAGCAGTTCCCCCGAGCGGCACACAGATACGCAGTATTTT. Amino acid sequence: CASSSPERHTDTQYF.

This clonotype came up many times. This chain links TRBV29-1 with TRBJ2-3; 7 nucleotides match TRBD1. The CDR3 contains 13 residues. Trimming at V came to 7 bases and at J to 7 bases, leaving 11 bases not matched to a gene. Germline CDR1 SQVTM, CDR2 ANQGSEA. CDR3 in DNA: TGCAGCGGGTCCGGGCAGGGGGACCATACGCAGTATTTT. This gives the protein CSGSGQGDHTQYF.

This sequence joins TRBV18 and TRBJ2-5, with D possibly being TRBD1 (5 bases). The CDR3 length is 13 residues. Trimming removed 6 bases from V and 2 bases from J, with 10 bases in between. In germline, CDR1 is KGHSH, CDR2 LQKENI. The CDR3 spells CASSLQVQETQYF. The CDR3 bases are TGTGCCAGCTCTCTACAGGTACAAGAGACCCAGTACTTC.

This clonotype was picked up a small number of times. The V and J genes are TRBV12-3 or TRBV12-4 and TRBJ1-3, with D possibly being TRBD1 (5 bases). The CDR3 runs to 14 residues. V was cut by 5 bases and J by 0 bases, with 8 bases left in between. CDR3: CASSRTFSGNTIYF. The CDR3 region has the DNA TGTGCCAGCAGTCGGACATTCTCTGGAAACACCATATATTTT.

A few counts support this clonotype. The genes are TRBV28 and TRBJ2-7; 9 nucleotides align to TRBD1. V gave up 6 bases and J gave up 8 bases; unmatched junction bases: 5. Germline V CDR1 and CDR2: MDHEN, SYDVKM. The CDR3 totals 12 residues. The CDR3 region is CASSWGQGKQYF. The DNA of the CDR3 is TGTGCCAGCAGCTGGGGACAGGGAAAGCAGTACTTC.

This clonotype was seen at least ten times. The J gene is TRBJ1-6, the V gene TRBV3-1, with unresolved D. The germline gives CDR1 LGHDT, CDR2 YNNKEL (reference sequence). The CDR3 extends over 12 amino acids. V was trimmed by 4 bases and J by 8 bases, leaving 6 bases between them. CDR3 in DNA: TGTGCCAGCAGCCTTGGCGATTCACCCCTCCACTTT. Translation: CASSLGDSPLHF. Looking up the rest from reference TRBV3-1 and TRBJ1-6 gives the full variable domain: DTAVSQTPKYLVTQMGNDKSIKCEQNLGHDTMYWYKQDSKKFLKIMFSYNNKELIINETVPNRFSPKSPDKAHLNLHINSLELGDSAVYFCASSLGDSPLHFGNGTRLTVT.

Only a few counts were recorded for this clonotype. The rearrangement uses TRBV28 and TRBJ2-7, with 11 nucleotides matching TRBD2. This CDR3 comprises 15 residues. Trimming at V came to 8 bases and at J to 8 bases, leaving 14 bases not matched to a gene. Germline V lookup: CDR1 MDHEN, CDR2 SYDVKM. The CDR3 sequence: CASGFSGRAFWKQYF. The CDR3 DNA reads TGTGCCAGCGGATTTAGCGGGAGGGCCTTCTGGAAGCAGTACTTC.

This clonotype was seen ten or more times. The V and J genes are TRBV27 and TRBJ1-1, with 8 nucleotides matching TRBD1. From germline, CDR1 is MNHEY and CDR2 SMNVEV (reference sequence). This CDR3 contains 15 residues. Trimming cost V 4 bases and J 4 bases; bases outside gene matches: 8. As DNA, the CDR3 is TGTGCCAGCAGTTCAAACACAGGGGGTATCACTGAAGCTTTCTTT. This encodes CASSSNTGGITEAFF.

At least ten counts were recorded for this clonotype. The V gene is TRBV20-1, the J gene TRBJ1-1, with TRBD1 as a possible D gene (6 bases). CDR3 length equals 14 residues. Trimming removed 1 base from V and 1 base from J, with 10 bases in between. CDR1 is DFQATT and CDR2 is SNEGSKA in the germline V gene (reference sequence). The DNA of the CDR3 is TGCAGTGCTAGAGCCTGGGGACAGAACACTGAAGCTTTCTTT. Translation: CSARAWGQNTEAFF.

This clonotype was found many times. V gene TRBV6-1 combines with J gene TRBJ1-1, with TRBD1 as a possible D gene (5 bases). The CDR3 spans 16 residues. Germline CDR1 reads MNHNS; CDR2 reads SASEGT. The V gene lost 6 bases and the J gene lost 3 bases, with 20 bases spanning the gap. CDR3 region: CASRIWGESSDTEAFF. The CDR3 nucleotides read TGTGCCAGCAGGATCTGGGGGGAGTCGTCGGACACTGAAGCTTTCTTT.

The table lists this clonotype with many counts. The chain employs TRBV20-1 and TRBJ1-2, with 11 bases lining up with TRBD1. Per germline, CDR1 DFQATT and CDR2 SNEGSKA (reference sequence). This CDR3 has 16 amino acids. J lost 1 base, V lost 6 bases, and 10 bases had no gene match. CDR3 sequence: CSAEPDRGRDNYGYTF. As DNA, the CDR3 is TGCAGTGCCGAACCGGACAGGGGGCGAGATAACTATGGCTACACCTTC.

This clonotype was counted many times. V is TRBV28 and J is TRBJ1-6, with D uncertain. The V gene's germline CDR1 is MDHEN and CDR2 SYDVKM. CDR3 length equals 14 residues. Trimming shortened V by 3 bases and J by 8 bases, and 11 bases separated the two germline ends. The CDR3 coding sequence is TGTGCCAGCAGTTTCCCCCTCGGAGATTCACCCCTCCACTTT. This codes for CASSFPLGDSPLHF. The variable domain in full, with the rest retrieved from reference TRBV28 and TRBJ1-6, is DVKVTQSSRYLVKRTGEKVFLECVQDMDHENMFWYRQDPGLGLRLIYFSYDVKMKEKGDIPEGYSVSREKKERFSLILESASTNQTSMYLCASSFPLGDSPLHFGNGTRLTVT.

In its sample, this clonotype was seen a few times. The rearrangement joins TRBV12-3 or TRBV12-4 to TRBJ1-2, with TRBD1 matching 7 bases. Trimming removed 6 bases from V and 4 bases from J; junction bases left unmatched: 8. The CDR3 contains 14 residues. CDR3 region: CASSSQGRSYGYTF. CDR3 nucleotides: TGTGCCAGCAGCTCACAGGGGAGGAGCTATGGCTACACCTTC.

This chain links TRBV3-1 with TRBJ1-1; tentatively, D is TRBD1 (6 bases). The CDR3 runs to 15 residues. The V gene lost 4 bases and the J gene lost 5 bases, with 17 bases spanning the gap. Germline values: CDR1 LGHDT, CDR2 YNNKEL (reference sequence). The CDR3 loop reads CASSLGVTGATEAFF. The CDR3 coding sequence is TGTGCCAGCAGCCTTGGGGTTACGGGGGCAACTGAAGCTTTCTTT. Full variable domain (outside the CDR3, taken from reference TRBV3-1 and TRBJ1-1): DTAVSQTPKYLVTQMGNDKSIKCEQNLGHDTMYWYKQDSKKFLKIMFSYNNKELIINETVPNRFSPKSPDKAHLNLHINSLELGDSAVYFCASSLGVTGATEAFFGQGTRLTVV.

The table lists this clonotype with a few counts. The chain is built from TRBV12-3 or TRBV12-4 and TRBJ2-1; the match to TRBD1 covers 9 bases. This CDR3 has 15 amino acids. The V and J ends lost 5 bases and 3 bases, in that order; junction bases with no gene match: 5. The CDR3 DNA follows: TGTGCCAGCAGTCCCGGGACAGGGAACTACAATGAGCAGTTCTTC. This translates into CASSPGTGNYNEQFF.

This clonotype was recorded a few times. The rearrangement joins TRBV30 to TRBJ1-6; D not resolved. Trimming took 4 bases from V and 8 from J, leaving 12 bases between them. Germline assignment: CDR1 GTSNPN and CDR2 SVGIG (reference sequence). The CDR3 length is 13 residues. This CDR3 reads CAWKVTVDSPLHF. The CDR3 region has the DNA TGTGCCTGGAAGGTGACGGTCGATTCACCCCTCCACTTT.

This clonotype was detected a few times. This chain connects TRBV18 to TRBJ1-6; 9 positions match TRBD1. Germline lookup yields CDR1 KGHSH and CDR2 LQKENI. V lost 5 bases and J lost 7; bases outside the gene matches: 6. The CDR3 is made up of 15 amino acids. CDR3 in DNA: TGTGCCAGCTCAGAGGGACAGGGTATGAATTCACCCCTCCACTTT. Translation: CASSEGQGMNSPLHF.